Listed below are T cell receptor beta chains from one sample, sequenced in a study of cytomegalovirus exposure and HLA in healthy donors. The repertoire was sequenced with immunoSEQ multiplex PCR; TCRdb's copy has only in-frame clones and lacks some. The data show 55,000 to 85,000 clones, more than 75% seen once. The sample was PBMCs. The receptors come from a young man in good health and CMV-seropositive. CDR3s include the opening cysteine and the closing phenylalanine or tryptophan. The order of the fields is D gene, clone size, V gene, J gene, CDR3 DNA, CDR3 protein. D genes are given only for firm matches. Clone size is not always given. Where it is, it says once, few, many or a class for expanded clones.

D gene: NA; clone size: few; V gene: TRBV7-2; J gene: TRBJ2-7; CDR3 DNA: TGTGCCAGCAGCCCCGGACCGGGATCCCCCTACGAGCAGTACTTC; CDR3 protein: CASSPGPGSPYEQYF
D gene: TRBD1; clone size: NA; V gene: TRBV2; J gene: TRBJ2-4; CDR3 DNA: TGTGCCAGCAGTGAAGGGTCAGGGGGCATTCAGTACTTC; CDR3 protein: CASSEGSGGIQYF
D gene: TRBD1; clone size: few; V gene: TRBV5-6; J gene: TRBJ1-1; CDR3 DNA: TGTGCCAGCAGCTTGGGGGACAGGTCAGGTGAAGCTTTCTTT; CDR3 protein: CASSLGDRSGEAFF
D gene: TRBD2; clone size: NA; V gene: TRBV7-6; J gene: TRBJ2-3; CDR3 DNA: TGTGCCAGCAGCTCCCGAAGAGCGGGGGCCGACACAGATACGCAGTATTTT; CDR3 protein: CASSSRRAGADTDTQYF
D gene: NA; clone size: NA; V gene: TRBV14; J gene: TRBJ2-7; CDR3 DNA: TGTGCCAGCAGCCCAGGGCGGGGGCAGTACTTC; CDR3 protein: CASSPGRGQYF
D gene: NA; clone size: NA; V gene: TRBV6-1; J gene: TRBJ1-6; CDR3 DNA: TGTGCCAGCAGTACCACACGGGATAATTCACCCCTCCACTTT; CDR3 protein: CASSTTRDNSPLHF
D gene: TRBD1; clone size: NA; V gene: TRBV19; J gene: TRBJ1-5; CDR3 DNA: TGTGCCAGTAAAGGGGGACAGGGCAGTCAGCCCCAGCATTTT; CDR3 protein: CASKGGQGSQPQHF
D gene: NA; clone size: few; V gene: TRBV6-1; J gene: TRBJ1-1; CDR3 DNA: TGTGCCAGCAGTGAATGGAGGGGAACTGAAGCTTTCTTT; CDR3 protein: CASSEWRGTEAFF
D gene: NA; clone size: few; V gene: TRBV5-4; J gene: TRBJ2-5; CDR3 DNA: TGTGCCAGCAGCTTAGGGGTGGAAGAGACCCAGTACTTC; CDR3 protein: CASSLGVEETQYF
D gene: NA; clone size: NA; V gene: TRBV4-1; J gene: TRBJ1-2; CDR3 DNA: TGCGCCAGCAGCCAAGGTAAATATGGCTACACCTTC; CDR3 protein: CASSQGKYGYTF
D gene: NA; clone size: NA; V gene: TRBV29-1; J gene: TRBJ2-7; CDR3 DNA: TGCAGCGTTGAGAGCGCCTACGAGCAGTACTTC; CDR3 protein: CSVESAYEQYF
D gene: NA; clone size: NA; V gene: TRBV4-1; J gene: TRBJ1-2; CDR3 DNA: TGCGCCAGCAGCAGACAAGGAGGACTGGATGGCTACACCTTC; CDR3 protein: CASSRQGGLDGYTF
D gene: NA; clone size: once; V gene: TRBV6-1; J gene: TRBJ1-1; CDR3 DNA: TGTGCCAGCAGTGAAGGGACTTCCAACACTGAAGCTTTCTTT; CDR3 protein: CASSEGTSNTEAFF
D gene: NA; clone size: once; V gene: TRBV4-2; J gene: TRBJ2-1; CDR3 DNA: TGTGCCAGCAGCCAAGAGGTTAGCGGAGTTACTTACAATGAGCAGTTCTTC; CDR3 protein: CASSQEVSGVTYNEQFF
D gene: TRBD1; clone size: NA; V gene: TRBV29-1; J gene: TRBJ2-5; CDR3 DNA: TGCAGCGAGACGACAGGGGGTGCGGAGACCCAGTACTTC; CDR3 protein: CSETTGGAETQYF
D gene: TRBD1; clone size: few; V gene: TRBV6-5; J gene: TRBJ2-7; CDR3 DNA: TGTGCCAGCAGTTGGACCGGGACAGGGGTATACGAGCAGTACTTC; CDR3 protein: CASSWTGTGVYEQYF
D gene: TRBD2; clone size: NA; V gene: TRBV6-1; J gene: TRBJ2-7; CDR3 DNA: TGTGCCAGCAGGGATGGACTAGCGGTTACCTACGAGCAGTACTTC; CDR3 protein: CASRDGLAVTYEQYF
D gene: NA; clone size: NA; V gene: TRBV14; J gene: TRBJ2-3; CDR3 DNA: TGTGCCAGCAGCCAAGGTCCCTATTCAGATACGCAGTATTTT; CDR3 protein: CASSQGPYSDTQYF
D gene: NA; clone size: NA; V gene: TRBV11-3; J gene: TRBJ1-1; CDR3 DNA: TGTGCCAGCAGCTCACGGGGAGGAGGTGAAGCTTTCTTT; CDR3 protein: CASSSRGGGEAFF
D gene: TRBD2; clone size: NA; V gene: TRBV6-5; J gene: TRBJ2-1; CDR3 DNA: TGTGCCAGCAGTTCCCTTGGGCGGGGGGGCTACAATGAGCAGTTCTTC; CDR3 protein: CASSSLGRGGYNEQFF
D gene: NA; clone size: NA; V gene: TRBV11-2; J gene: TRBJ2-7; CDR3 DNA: TGTGCCAGCAGCTTAATTTCCGGACAGGAGCAGTACTTC; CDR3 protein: CASSLISGQEQYF
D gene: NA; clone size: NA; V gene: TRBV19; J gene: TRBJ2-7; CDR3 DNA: TGTGCCAGTAGTATAGGACAGTCTTACGAGCAGTACTTC; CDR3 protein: CASSIGQSYEQYF
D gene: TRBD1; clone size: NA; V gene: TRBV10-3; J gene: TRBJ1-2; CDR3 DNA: TGTGCCATCAGTGAGAGGGGGCTAAACAATGGCTACACCTTC; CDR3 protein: CAISERGLNNGYTF
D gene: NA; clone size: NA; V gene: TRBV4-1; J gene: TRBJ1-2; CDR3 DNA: TGCGCCAGCAGCCGGATGGCGGAGTTAGATTATGGCTACACCTTC; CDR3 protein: CASSRMAELDYGYTF
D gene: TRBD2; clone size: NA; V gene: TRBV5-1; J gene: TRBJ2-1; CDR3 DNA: TGCGCCAGCAGCTCCGCGGGGGGACCGCCCCCCTACAATGAGCAGTTCTTC; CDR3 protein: CASSSAGGPPPYNEQFF
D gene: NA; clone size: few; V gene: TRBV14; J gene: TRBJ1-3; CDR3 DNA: TGTGCCAGCAGCCGAGAGAGCGTTTCTGGAAACACCATATATTTT; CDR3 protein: CASSRESVSGNTIYF
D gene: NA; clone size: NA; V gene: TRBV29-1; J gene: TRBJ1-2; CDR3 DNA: TGCAGCGTCCACAGGGAAAGGGGCTATGGCTACACCTTC; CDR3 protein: CSVHRERGYGYTF
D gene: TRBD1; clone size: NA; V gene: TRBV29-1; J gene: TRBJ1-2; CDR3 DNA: TGCAGCGTAGCGTCTGGACAGGGGGACTATGGCTACACCTTC; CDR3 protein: CSVASGQGDYGYTF
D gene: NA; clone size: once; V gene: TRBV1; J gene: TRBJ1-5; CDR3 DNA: TGCACCAGCAGCCAAGCCTCAAGGACAGCTAGCAATCAGCCCCAGCATTTT; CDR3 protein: CTSSQASRTASNQPQHF